This T cell receptor beta chain was captured in a study of blood T cells in healthy people across ages. A second PCR of 7 to 11 cycles used a sample-barcoded 5' primer and a J-beta primer mix. Each cDNA molecule received a tag from a template-switch adaptor that had 12 random nucleotides. Using its own MiXCR run on the 5' RACE reads, TCRdb lists one record per CDR3 protein. The sample has roughly 1.4 million distinct CDR3 sequences; around 55% are singletons. Donors were systemically healthy Caucasian individuals from Russia aged about 6 to 95 years. The CDR3 consists of 15 residues. J gave up 2 bases and V 7 bases, and 9 bases lay outside the gene matches. Study-wide findings and caveats: A roughly linear fall in TCR beta diversity per million T cells was seen with increasing age.

This clonotype was detected a few times. Antigen: not known. The chain is built from TRBV12-3 or TRBV12-4 and TRBJ2-3, with TRBD2 identical over 7 bases. The sequenced sample consisted of blood. This TCR was sampled from a man aged 18-30 years in good health. The CDR3 nucleotides read TGTGCCAGCACGCCGGGACTACCCCCCACAGATACGCAGTATTTT. Amino acids: CASTPGLPPTDTQYF.